These 21 T cell receptor beta chains came from one sample sequenced in a study of blood T cell repertoires in COVID-19. The data were produced by immunoSEQ multiplex PCR, yet TCRdb's version contains in-frame clones alone and is incomplete. The top ten hold 18% of the sample, which has around 72,000 clones, approximately 87% seen once. The sample was peripheral blood. The receptor source for this set is a woman at least 80 years old with acute or convalescent COVID-19.

The CDR3 here is CASTGFDTTEQYF. CDR3 DNA sequence: TGTGCCAGCACCGGCTTCGACACCACGGAGCAGTACTTC. The chain employs TRBV7-6 and TRBJ2-7; D is uncertain. Per germline, CDR1 SGHVS and CDR2 FNYEAQ. CDR3 length equals 13 residues. Deletions cut 7 bases from V and 7 bases from J, with 17 bases between.

The rearrangement joins TRBV12-5 to TRBJ2-1; D remains unclear. V lost 0 bases and J lost 9, with 9 bases in between. Germline loops: CDR1 LGHNT, CDR2 FRNRAP. This CDR3 has 13 residues. The CDR3 sequence is CASGLVRATEQFF. In DNA, the CDR3 is TGTGCTAGTGGTTTGGTACGAGCCACTGAGCAGTTCTTC.

The chain has TRBV29-1 and TRBJ2-1; 7 nucleotides align to TRBD2. V was clipped by 1 base and J by 2 bases; unmatched bases: 8. This CDR3 is built from 16 residues. Germline CDR1 is SQVTM and CDR2 is ANQGSEA. The CDR3 DNA reads as TGCAGCGTTGAAGGGGAACCGGGACTAACCTACAATGAGCAGTTCTTC. Translating it yields CSVEGEPGLTYNEQFF.

The chain uses TRBV25-1 and TRBJ2-6, with TRBD2 as a possible D gene (6 bases). V was cut by 3 bases and J by 0 bases, with 12 bases left in between. Germline lookup yields CDR1 MGHDK and CDR2 SYGVNS. The CDR3 runs 17 residues. CDR3 in DNA: TGTGCCAGCAGTGAGGGCAGGACTATCTCTGGGGCCAACGTCCTGACTTTC. Translation: CASSEGRTISGANVLTF.

The chain combines TRBV4-2 with TRBJ1-2, with TRBD1 identical over 8 bases. The CDR3 covers 15 residues. The germline gives CDR1 LGHNA, CDR2 YNFKEQ. With V trimmed by 1 base and J by 4 bases, 5 bases remained unmatched. The CDR3 DNA follows: TGTGCCAGCAGCCAAGGGATAGGACAGGGCTATGGCTACACCTTC. Its translation: CASSQGIGQGYGYTF.

The rearrangement uses TRBV27 and TRBJ1-4; TRBD1 aligns across 10 bases. The ends lost 5 bases at V and 5 bases at J; junction bases unmatched: 5. From germline, CDR1 is MNHEY and CDR2 SMNVEV (reference sequence). The CDR3 contains 15 residues. In DNA, the CDR3 is TGTGCCAGCAGTCCCTGGACAGGGGGAAATGAAAAACTGTTTTTT. Encoded protein: CASSPWTGGNEKLFF.

This chain uses TRBV27 with TRBJ2-2; D gene unclear. The germline V and J ends were trimmed by 6 bases and 2 bases, with 10 bases remaining between them. The CDR3 contains 14 residues. The germline V gene has CDR1 MNHEY and CDR2 SMNVEV (reference sequence). The CDR3 region has the DNA TGTGCCAGCAGCTTAGGGCTCAACACCGGGGAGCTGTTTTTT. Translated, it gives CASSLGLNTGELFF.

This clone was seen more than once but under ten times. The V call is TRBV11-1, the J call TRBJ2-3, with a weak D call TRBD2 (6 bases). This CDR3 spans 13 amino acids. Per germline, CDR1 SGHAT and CDR2 FQDESV (reference sequence). V lost 4 bases and J lost 6, with 11 bases in between. CDR3 in amino acids: CASSSGGIDTQYF. The CDR3 DNA reads as TGTGCCAGCAGCTCCGGGGGAATCGATACGCAGTATTTT.

This clone was seen only a few times. The rearrangement joins TRBV5-4 to TRBJ1-3; D is uncertain. The V end lost 1 base, the J end lost 1 base, and 6 bases lay between the germline ends. CDR1 and CDR2 from the germline V gene are SGHNT and YYREEE (reference sequence). The CDR3 contains 14 residues. This chain's CDR3 is CASSLRGSGNTIYF. Written as DNA, the CDR3 is TGTGCCAGCAGCTTGCGGGGTTCTGGAAACACCATATATTTT.

The chain couples TRBV10-3 to TRBJ2-1; 7 bases line up with TRBD1. This CDR3 contains 15 residues. With 11 bases clipped from V and 2 bases from J, the junction kept 12 bases outside the gene matches. The germline V gene has CDR1 ENHRY and CDR2 SYGVKD. The CDR3 sequence is CASEPGQPTYNEQFF. CDR3 DNA: TGTGCCTCCGAGCCGGGACAGCCTACCTACAATGAGCAGTTCTTC.

This rearrangement joins TRBV6-1 to TRBJ1-1, with a tentative D call TRBD1 (5 bases). CDR3 size: 14 residues. Germline-derived CDR1 and CDR2 are MNHNS and SASEGT. Trimming stripped 6 bases from V and 6 bases from J, with 17 bases between. Written as DNA, the CDR3 is TGTGCCAGCAGCCTCGGCGGGGGGGTTGCTGAAGCTTTCTTT. Translation gives CASSLGGGVAEAFF.

The rearrangement links TRBV21-1 to TRBJ1-1; the table's D call of TRBD1 was not tested on the DNA. TRBV21-1 represents a pseudogene. This CDR3 region has 19 residues. CDR3 loop: CASRKNRRGQGFLVGEAFF. The CDR3, as DNA: TGTGCCAGCAGAAAAAACAGAAGGGGACAGGGGTTTTTAGTGGGTGAAGCTTTCTTT.

J is TRBJ2-5 and V is TRBV19; 12 bases match TRBD1. CDR3 length equals 14 residues. Trimming removed 10 bases from V and 5 bases from J; junction bases left unmatched: 8. CDR1 is LNHDA, CDR2 SQIVND, per germline (reference sequence). The CDR3 DNA follows: TGTGCCACTCCAGGGACAGGGGGCTGGGAGACCCAGTACTTC. The encoded protein is CATPGTGGWETQYF.

This chain links TRBV25-1 with TRBJ2-5; TRBD2 matches at 13 bases. Germline-derived CDR1 and CDR2 are MGHDK and SYGVNS. The CDR3 runs to 15 residues. V dropped 5 bases and J dropped 6; count of bases not matched to a gene: 6. CDR3 DNA: TGTGCCAGCAGTCCACCGGGACTAGCGGGACAGACCCAGTACTTC. This sequence encodes CASSPPGLAGQTQYF.

This chain uses TRBV7-9 with TRBJ1-1, with D tentatively TRBD1 (5 bases). CDR1 is SEHNR, CDR2 FQNEAQ, per germline (reference sequence). Trimming cost V 5 bases and J 0 bases, with 19 bases left between them. The CDR3 is 17 residues long. The CDR3, as DNA: TGTGCCAGCAGCCCGCCACCTCGACAGAAGATGAACACTGAAGCTTTCTTT. Amino acids: CASSPPPRQKMNTEAFF. Drawing the rest from reference TRBV7-9 and TRBJ1-1, the complete variable domain is DTGVSQNPRHKITKRGQNVTFRCDPISEHNRLYWYRQTLGQGPEFLTYFQNEAQLEKSRLLSDRFSAERPKGSFSTLEIQRTEQGDSAMYLCASSPPPRQKMNTEAFFGQGTRLTVV.

This rearrangement joins TRBV6-5 to TRBJ1-1; D is ambiguous. CDR1 and CDR2 from the germline V gene are MNHEY and SVGAGI. Trimming removed 8 bases at V and 7 bases at J, with 14 bases between. CDR3 length equals 12 residues. The CDR3 DNA is TGTGCCAGCGCCGAAATTCGGGGTGAAGCTTTCTTT. Translation: CASAEIRGEAFF.

The chain's CDR3 is CASSQGDRGPSGSGYTF. The CDR3 nucleotides read TGTGCCAGCAGCCAGGGGGACAGGGGGCCTAGTGGGAGTGGCTACACCTTC. The V and J genes are TRBV3-1 (or the pseudogene TRBV3-2) and TRBJ1-2; TRBD1 aligns across 12 bases. This CDR3 is built from 17 residues. V lost 3 bases to trimming and J lost 7 bases; unmatched junction nucleotides: 12. The V gene's germline CDR1 is LGHDT and CDR2 YNNKEL (reference sequence).

This chain links TRBV5-6 with TRBJ1-4; the match to TRBD1 covers 9 bases. This CDR3 has 15 amino acids. The V gene end was trimmed by 4 bases and the J gene end by 8 bases; junction bases not matched to a gene: 9. Germline V CDR1 and CDR2: SGHDT, YYEEEE. DNA for the CDR3: TGTGCCAGCAGCAGGTTGGACAGGGGTCGCGAAAAACTGTTTTTT. It encodes CASSRLDRGREKLFF. The whole variable domain, remainder taken from reference TRBV5-6 and TRBJ1-4, is DAGVTQSPTHLIKTRGQQVTLRCSPKSGHDTVSWYQQALGQGPQFIFQYYEEEERQRGNFPDRFSGHQFPNYSSELNVNALLLGDSALYLCASSRLDRGREKLFFGSGTQLSVL.

The J gene is TRBJ1-3, the V gene TRBV7-8; 7 nucleotides align to TRBD1. Germline lookup yields CDR1 SGHVS and CDR2 FQNEAQ. J lost 3 bases, V lost 4 bases, and 12 bases had no gene match. This CDR3 has 17 residues. The DNA of the CDR3 is TGTGCCAGCAGCTCCCTGACAGGGACTTTTGGTGGAAACACCATATATTTT. Residues: CASSSLTGTFGGNTIYF. The whole variable domain, remainder taken from reference TRBV7-8 and TRBJ1-3, is GAGVSQSPRYKVAKRGQDVALRCDPISGHVSLFWYQQALGQGPEFLTYFQNEAQLDKSGLPSDRFFAERPEGSVSTLKIQRTQQEDSAVYLCASSSLTGTFGGNTIYFGEGSWLTVV.

The rearrangement uses TRBV5-1 and TRBJ1-2; D is perhaps TRBD1 (6 bases). Trimming took off 0 bases at V and 14 bases at J, with 17 bases between the two ends. The CDR3 totals 13 residues. The germline V gene has CDR1 SGHRS and CDR2 YFSETQ. The CDR3 sequence: CASSLGTDARETF. The DNA for the CDR3 is TGCGCCAGCAGCTTGGGGACAGACGCTCGGGAAACCTTC.

The rearrangement joins TRBV2 to TRBJ2-5, with 9 nucleotides matching TRBD1. This CDR3 has 15 residues. Germline trimming cut 5 bases from V and 5 bases from J; bases unmatched to any gene: 9. Germline V CDR1 and CDR2: SNHLY, FYNNEI. The CDR3: CASSSSGTGRETQYF. Here the CDR3 DNA reads TGTGCCAGCAGTTCTTCCGGGACAGGGCGGGAGACCCAGTACTTC. The variable domain in full, with the rest retrieved from reference TRBV2 and TRBJ2-5, is EPEVTQTPSHQVTQMGQEVILRCVPISNHLYFYWYRQILGQKVEFLVSFYNNEISEKSEIFDDQFSVERPDGSNFTLKIRSTKLEDSAMYFCASSSSGTGRETQYFGPGTRLLVL.